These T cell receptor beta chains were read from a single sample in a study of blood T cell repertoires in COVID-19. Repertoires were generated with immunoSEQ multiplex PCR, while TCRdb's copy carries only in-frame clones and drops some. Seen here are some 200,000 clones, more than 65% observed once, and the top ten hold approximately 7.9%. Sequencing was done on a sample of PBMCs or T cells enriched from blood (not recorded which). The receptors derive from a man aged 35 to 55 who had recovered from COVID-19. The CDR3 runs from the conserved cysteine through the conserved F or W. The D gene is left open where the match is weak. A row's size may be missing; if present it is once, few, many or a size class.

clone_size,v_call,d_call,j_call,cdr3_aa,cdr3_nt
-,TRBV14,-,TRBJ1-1,CASSQETGNTEAFF,TGTGCCAGTAGCCAGGAGACAGGTAACACTGAAGCTTTCTTT
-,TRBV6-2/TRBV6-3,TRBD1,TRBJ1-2,CASSYGTANYGYTF,TGTGCCAGCAGTTATGGGACAGCTAACTATGGCTACACCTTC
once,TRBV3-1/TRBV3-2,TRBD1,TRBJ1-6,CASTGQGISPLHF,TGTGCCAGCACCGGACAGGGGATCTCACCCCTCCACTTT
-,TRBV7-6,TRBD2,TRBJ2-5,CASSLVIVGEGDQYF,TGTGCCAGCAGCTTAGTTATTGTGGGGGAGGGAGACCAGTACTTC
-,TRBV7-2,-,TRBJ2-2,CASSPQGVTGELFF,TGTGCCAGCAGCCCCCAGGGCGTCACCGGGGAGCTGTTTTTT
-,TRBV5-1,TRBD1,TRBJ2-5,CASSLGQGNQETQYF,TGCGCCAGCAGCTTAGGACAGGGGAACCAAGAGACCCAGTACTTC
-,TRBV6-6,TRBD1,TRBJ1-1,CASSQTGSTEAFF,TGTGCCAGCAGCCAGACAGGGTCGACTGAAGCTTTCTTT
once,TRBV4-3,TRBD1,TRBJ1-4,CASSGTGVDNEKLFF,TGCGCCAGCAGCGGTACAGGGGTGGATAATGAAAAACTGTTTTTT
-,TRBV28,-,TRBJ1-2,CASSLNFGAAGGYGYTF,TGTGCCAGCAGTTTAAATTTCGGGGCCGCCGGGGGGTATGGCTACACCTTC
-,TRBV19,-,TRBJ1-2,CASSIPGRDYGYTF,TGTGCCAGTAGTATCCCCGGGAGGGACTATGGCTACACCTTC
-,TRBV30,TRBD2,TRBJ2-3,CAWESGGVSAQYF,TGTGCCTGGGAGAGCGGGGGGGTTAGTGCGCAGTATTTT
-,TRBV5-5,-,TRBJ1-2,CASSLTKDSHYGYTF,TGTGCCAGCAGCCTAACTAAAGACAGTCACTATGGCTACACCTTC
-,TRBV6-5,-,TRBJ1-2,CASNRAPNYGYTF,TGTGCCAGCAACAGGGCCCCTAACTATGGCTACACCTTC
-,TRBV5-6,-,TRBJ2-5,CASSFLETQYF,TGTGCCAGCAGCTTCCTAGAGACCCAGTACTTC